A single sample gave rise to the 32 T cell receptor beta chains below, sequenced in a study of blood T cell repertoires in COVID-19 (dated by TCRdb to the early 2020s). The receptor library was made with the immunoSEQ multiplex PCR assay. In TCRdb, the immuneACCESS table is reduced to in-frame sequences with V and J assigned. These tables do not hold every clone; where another copy was compared, an unresolved V gene accounts for under half, and the others remain unexplained. Within this sample are more than 35,000 clones, with roughly nine tenths of them counted one time only. The top ten hold around a sixth of the sample. Sequencing was carried out using peripheral blood. These receptors were obtained from a woman in her thirties in a cohort sampled during active COVID-19.

The chain joins TRBV30 to TRBJ2-5; 11 bases fit TRBD2. Germline V lookup: CDR1 GTSNPN, CDR2 SVGIG (reference sequence). CDR3 length: 16 amino acids. V dropped 2 bases and J dropped 4; count of bases not matched to a gene: 9. This chain's CDR3 is CAWSRELAGVGETQYF. CDR3 in DNA: TGTGCCTGGAGTCGCGAACTAGCGGGAGTAGGAGAGACCCAGTACTTC.

This clone has just one count. V and J are TRBV11-3 and TRBJ2-5, with D perhaps matching TRBD1 (6 bases). This CDR3 comprises 14 residues. With 1 base removed from V and 5 bases from J, the gap between germline ends came to 11 bases. The germline V gene encodes CDR1 SGHNT and CDR2 YENEEA. The CDR3 here is CASSLVRTAETQYF. In DNA, the CDR3 is TGTGCCAGCAGCTTAGTCCGGACAGCTGAGACCCAGTACTTC.

The CDR3 bases are TGCGCCAGCAGCCAAGATCCCGGGAGCACCGGGGAGCTGTTTTTT. It is translated as CASSQDPGSTGELFF. V and J are TRBV4-3 and TRBJ2-2; D is possibly TRBD2 (6 bases). Trimming pared 0 bases from V and 4 bases from J, leaving 9 bases between. The CDR3 loop spans 15 amino acids. CDR1 and CDR2 (germline): LGHNA, YSLEER.

The gene calls are TRBV6-1 and TRBJ2-3; no clear D. CDR3 length: 14 amino acids. V was shortened by 3 bases and J by 2 bases, with 9 bases between the two germline ends. CDR1 and CDR2 (germline): MNHNS, SASEGT. The CDR3 here is CASSDALSTDTQYF. For the CDR3, the DNA is TGTGCCAGCAGTGATGCGTTATCCACAGATACGCAGTATTTT.

The gene calls are TRBV2 and TRBJ2-5, with 8 positions matching TRBD1. This CDR3 spans 15 amino acids. From germline, CDR1 is SNHLY and CDR2 FYNNEI. Unmatched junction bases numbered 9, after V lost 1 base and J lost 8 bases. CDR3 nucleotide sequence: TGTGCCAGCAGTGAAGGACAGGGGAACAGAAGAACCCAGTACTTC. Encoded protein: CASSEGQGNRRTQYF.

This chain links TRBV7-9 with TRBJ1-1; D perhaps matches TRBD1 (6 bases). The CDR3 loop spans 13 amino acids. Looked up from germline, CDR1 is SEHNR and CDR2 is FQNEAQ (reference sequence). Trimming cost V 1 base and J 11 bases, with 14 bases left between them. This CDR3 is CASSLEVNRVAFF. Written as DNA, the CDR3 is TGTGCCAGCAGCTTAGAAGTGAACAGGGTTGCTTTCTTT. Supplemented by reference TRBV7-9 and TRBJ1-1, the full variable domain reads DTGVSQNPRHKITKRGQNVTFRCDPISEHNRLYWYRQTLGQGPEFLTYFQNEAQLEKSRLLSDRFSAERPKGSFSTLEIQRTEQGDSAMYLCASSLEVNRVAFFGQGTRLTVV.

The chain combines TRBV7-3 with TRBJ2-1, with D hard to call. The CDR3 has 14 amino acids. Between the trimmed V and J ends, which lost 6 bases and 0 bases, there was a span of 9 bases. Germline V CDR1 and CDR2: SGHTA, FQGTGA. The CDR3 DNA is TGTGCCAGCAGATCAGGCTTCTCCTACAATGAGCAGTTCTTC. Its protein is CASRSGFSYNEQFF.

V gene TRBV6-5 combines with J gene TRBJ1-1; 7 bases agree with TRBD1. The CDR3 contains 14 residues. J lost 5 bases, V lost 6 bases, and 9 bases had no gene match. CDR1 is MNHEY and CDR2 is SVGAGI in the germline V gene. The CDR3 DNA reads as TGTGCCAGCAGCTACGACAGGGCCACGACTGAAGCTTTCTTT. This sequence encodes CASSYDRATTEAFF.

This clone was detected only once. J is TRBJ2-7 and V is TRBV12-3 or TRBV12-4, with 9 bases lining up with TRBD1. V lost 6 bases, J lost 7 bases, and 4 bases stayed unmatched. CDR3 length: 12 residues. The CDR3 protein is CASSPGTGEQYF. The CDR3 nucleotides read TGTGCCAGCAGCCCCGGGACAGGGGAGCAGTACTTC.

This chain joins TRBV6-6 and TRBJ2-5, with 8 bases that match TRBD1. The CDR3 consists of 16 residues. The V and J ends lost 0 bases and 5 bases, in that order; junction bases with no gene match: 8. The germline V gene has CDR1 MNHNY and CDR2 SVGAGI (reference sequence). CDR3 protein: CASSYSGQGARETQYF. CDR3 sequence (DNA): TGTGCCAGCAGTTACTCCGGGCAGGGGGCGCGGGAGACCCAGTACTTC.

The chain has TRBV9 and TRBJ1-6; possible D gene TRBD1, 5 bases. The germline V and J ends were trimmed by 4 bases and 7 bases, with 15 bases remaining between them. Looked up from germline, CDR1 is SGDLS and CDR2 is YYNGEE. There are 15 residues in the CDR3. CDR3 loop: CASSLSGAGNSPLHF. DNA for the CDR3: TGTGCCAGCAGCCTCAGCGGGGCGGGAAATTCACCCCTCCACTTT. The complete variable domain, with remaining parts taken from reference TRBV9 and TRBJ1-6, reads DSGVTQTPKHLITATGQRVTLRCSPRSGDLSVYWYQQSLDQGLQFLIQYYNGEERAKGNILERFSAQQFPDLHSELNLSSLELGDSALYFCASSLSGAGNSPLHFGNGTRLTVT.

The genes are TRBV23-1 and TRBJ2-7; 7 positions agree with TRBD1. TRBV23-1 falls under the ORF class, with uncertain function. This CDR3 spans 14 amino acids. The V segment lost 4 bases and the J segment 3 bases; nucleotides outside the gene matches: 6. Written as DNA, the CDR3 is TGCGCCAGCAGTCCTAACGGACAGGACTACGAGCAGTACTTC. This codes for CASSPNGQDYEQYF.

The rearrangement joins TRBV7-9 to TRBJ2-5; unclear D gene. With 0 bases removed from V and 5 bases from J, the gap between germline ends came to 4 bases. CDR1 SEHNR and CDR2 FQNEAQ come from the germline V gene (reference sequence). This CDR3 comprises 12 residues. CDR3 sequence (DNA): TGTGCCAGCAGCTTAGCCAGGGAGACCCAGTACTTC. This sequence encodes CASSLARETQYF.

The gene calls are TRBV28 and TRBJ2-2; no firm D call. The V gene lost 4 bases and the J gene lost 8 bases, with 14 bases spanning the gap. This CDR3 spans 14 amino acids. Germline CDR1 MDHEN, CDR2 SYDVKM. CDR3 protein: CASSSLKPPGELFF. The CDR3, as DNA: TGTGCCAGCAGTTCCCTCAAGCCACCGGGGGAGCTGTTTTTT.

The sample holds one count of this clone. The chain couples TRBV14 to TRBJ2-1, with 13 bases fitting TRBD2. The germline CDR1 and CDR2 sequences are SGHDN and FVKESK. The CDR3 consists of 13 residues. V dropped 3 bases and J dropped 14; count of bases not matched to a gene: 4. The CDR3, as DNA: TGTGCCAGCAGCCAGACTAGCGGGAGGTCCGAGTTCTTC. Protein sequence: CASSQTSGRSEFF.

The V and J genes are TRBV19 and TRBJ2-2; D gene ambiguous. Between the trimmed V and J ends, which lost 3 bases and 1 base, there was a span of 9 bases. Germline values: CDR1 LNHDA, CDR2 SQIVND (reference sequence). The CDR3 is 15 amino acids. The CDR3 is CASSMGKMNTGELFF. The CDR3 region has the DNA TGTGCCAGTAGTATGGGCAAGATGAACACCGGGGAGCTGTTTTTT.

The rearrangement links TRBV2 to TRBJ2-7, with D tentatively TRBD2 (6 bases). The V gene lost 7 bases and the J gene lost 7 bases, with 20 bases spanning the gap. This CDR3 is 14 amino acids long. Germline CDR1 SNHLY, CDR2 FYNNEI. CDR3 loop: CASNGGGGQGEQYF. The DNA of the CDR3 is TGTGCCAGCAATGGTGGGGGAGGCCAAGGGGAGCAGTACTTC.

The rearrangement links TRBV7-2 to TRBJ2-1, with D uncertain. Germline lookup yields CDR1 SGHTA and CDR2 FQGNSA. This CDR3 has 15 amino acids. The germline V and J ends were trimmed by 2 bases and 0 bases, with 8 bases remaining between them. This CDR3 is CASSLLSFSYNEQFF. In DNA form, the CDR3 reads TGTGCCAGCAGCTTATTATCTTTCTCCTACAATGAGCAGTTCTTC.

This clone has a single count. The genes are TRBV3-1 (or the pseudogene TRBV3-2) and TRBJ2-1; 7 nucleotides match TRBD2. The junction had 14 bases not matched to a gene; V was cut back by 1 base and J by 8 bases. This CDR3 comprises 17 residues. Germline V CDR1 and CDR2: LGHDT, YNNKEL (reference sequence). The CDR3: CASSQGLASGYGDEQFF. The CDR3 DNA reads as TGTGCCAGCAGCCAAGGCCTCGCTAGCGGTTATGGGGATGAGCAGTTCTTC.

The chain recombines TRBV7-2 with TRBJ2-1; TRBD2 is a possible D gene (6 bases). The V gene's germline CDR1 is SGHTA and CDR2 FQGNSA. The CDR3 has 16 residues. Trimming took 5 bases from V and 5 from J, leaving 19 bases between them. The CDR3 is CASSLQLAPSNNEQFF. In DNA form, the CDR3 reads TGTGCCAGCAGCCTACAACTAGCTCCGTCCAACAATGAGCAGTTCTTC.

The chain is built from TRBV15 and TRBJ2-1; 14 bases are a match to TRBD2. Trimming at V came to 3 bases and at J to 7 bases, leaving 11 bases not matched to a gene. There are 18 residues in the CDR3. Germline CDR1 is LNHNV and CDR2 is YYDKDF (reference sequence). CDR3 loop: CATSRGPVGLAGGNEQFF. The CDR3, as DNA: TGTGCCACCAGCAGGGGACCTGTAGGACTAGCGGGAGGTAATGAGCAGTTCTTC.

This sequence joins TRBV5-4 and TRBJ2-2; 8 bases are shared with TRBD1. Trimming removed 3 bases from V and 4 bases from J; junction bases left unmatched: 8. The CDR3 sequence is 16 residues long. Germline V CDR1 and CDR2: SGHNT, YYREEE (reference sequence). In DNA form, the CDR3 reads TGTGCCAGCAGCTCCCGGACAGGGTCGGGCACCGGGGAGCTGTTTTTT. Residues: CASSSRTGSGTGELFF.

This clone came up a few times. V is TRBV12-3 or TRBV12-4 and J is TRBJ1-4; D is ambiguous. Deletions cut 4 bases from V and 7 bases from J, with 4 bases between. The CDR3 covers 11 residues. The CDR3 reads CASSYGEKLFF. CDR3 nucleotide sequence: TGTGCCAGCAGTTACGGTGAAAAACTGTTTTTT.

CDR3 in DNA: TGTGCCAGTAGTATCCAGTTATCCCCCTACGAGCAGTACTTC. This codes for CASSIQLSPYEQYF. The chain joins TRBV19 to TRBJ2-7; unclear D gene. Trimming removed 3 bases at V and 2 bases at J, with 11 bases between. CDR1 is LNHDA, CDR2 SQIVND, per germline (reference sequence). This CDR3 has 14 amino acids.

The V and J genes are TRBV11-2 and TRBJ2-7; possible D gene TRBD2, 7 bases. The CDR3 has 15 amino acids. Germline CDR1 and CDR2: SGHAT and FQNNGV. V was pared by 10 bases and J by 5 bases, with 24 bases between. The CDR3 protein is CATPRGAGPPHEQYF. The CDR3 region has the DNA TGTGCCACTCCTCGGGGGGCCGGACCCCCCCACGAGCAGTACTTC. Full variable domain (rest looked up from reference TRBV11-2 and TRBJ2-7): EAGVAQSPRYKIIEKRQSVAFWCNPISGHATLYWYQQILGQGPKLLIQFQNNGVVDDSQLPKDRFSAERLKGVDSTLKIQPAKLEDSAVYLCATPRGAGPPHEQYFGPGTRLTVT.

This clone appeared once. The gene calls are TRBV2 and TRBJ2-7; the match to TRBD2 covers 8 bases. V lost 7 bases and J lost 3; bases outside the gene matches: 11. CDR1 and CDR2 from the germline V gene are SNHLY and FYNNEI. This CDR3 is built from 15 residues. The CDR3 here is CASTWKSGTSYEQYF. The CDR3 DNA sequence: TGTGCCAGCACTTGGAAAAGCGGGACTAGCTACGAGCAGTACTTC.

The chain combines TRBV9 with TRBJ2-7; 8 positions match TRBD2. Germline CDR1 is SGDLS and CDR2 is YYNGEE. The CDR3 has 14 residues. With 4 bases clipped from V and 0 bases from J, the junction kept 3 bases outside the gene matches. DNA for the CDR3: TGTGCCAGCAGCTCGGGGGGGGCCTCCTACGAGCAGTACTTC. This sequence encodes CASSSGGASYEQYF.

V and J are TRBV6-5 and TRBJ2-7; 10 positions agree with TRBD2. Germline V gene lookup returns CDR1 MNHEY and CDR2 SVGAGI. The CDR3 has 13 amino acids. V was pared by 11 bases and J by 2 bases, with 6 bases of the junction left unmatched. For the CDR3, the DNA is TGTGCCTCTGGGACTAGCGAGACCTACGAGCAGTACTTC. Translated: CASGTSETYEQYF.

This chain joins TRBV14 and TRBJ2-7; D might be TRBD1 (5 bases). The CDR3 consists of 14 residues. Per germline, CDR1 SGHDN and CDR2 FVKESK. The V and J ends lost 4 bases and 6 bases respectively, with 16 bases between them. This chain's CDR3 is CASSLFPRGSEQYF. CDR3 nucleotide sequence: TGTGCCAGCAGCCTCTTCCCAAGGGGATCCGAGCAGTACTTC.

This clone rates as medium-sized. The chain couples TRBV24-1 to TRBJ2-5; D is uncertain. Germline lookup yields CDR1 KGHDR and CDR2 SFDVKD. Trimming removed 12 bases from V and 5 bases from J, with 18 bases in between. The CDR3 is 13 amino acids. CDR3 sequence: CALPRLPPETQYF. The CDR3 DNA reads as TGTGCCCTTCCCCGACTCCCTCCGGAGACCCAGTACTTC.

The rearrangement uses TRBV13 and TRBJ2-1, with 8 bases aligning to TRBD2. Germline V gene data show CDR1 as PRHDT and CDR2 as FYEKMQ (reference sequence). The J segment lost 7 bases and the V segment lost 0 bases, leaving 2 bases of the junction unmatched. The CDR3 loop spans 14 amino acids. The CDR3 region is CASSLGSSGNEQFF. CDR3 coding DNA: TGTGCCAGCAGCTTAGGATCTAGCGGGAATGAGCAGTTCTTC. The full variable domain, with the rest looked up from reference TRBV13 and TRBJ2-1, is AAGVIQSPRHLIKEKRETATLKCYPIPRHDTVYWYQQGPGQDPQFLISFYEKMQSDKGSIPDRFSAQQFSDYHSELNMSSLELGDSALYFCASSLGSSGNEQFFGPGTRLTVL.

V gene TRBV7-2 combines with J gene TRBJ1-2, with D possibly matching TRBD1 (5 bases). This CDR3 is 14 amino acids long. Trimming left V 4 bases short and J 8 bases short, with 17 bases between. The V gene's germline CDR1 is SGHTA and CDR2 FQGNSA. CDR3 sequence: CASSSALGGTGYTF. CDR3 nucleotide sequence: TGTGCCAGCAGCTCCGCCCTGGGGGGGACGGGCTACACCTTC.